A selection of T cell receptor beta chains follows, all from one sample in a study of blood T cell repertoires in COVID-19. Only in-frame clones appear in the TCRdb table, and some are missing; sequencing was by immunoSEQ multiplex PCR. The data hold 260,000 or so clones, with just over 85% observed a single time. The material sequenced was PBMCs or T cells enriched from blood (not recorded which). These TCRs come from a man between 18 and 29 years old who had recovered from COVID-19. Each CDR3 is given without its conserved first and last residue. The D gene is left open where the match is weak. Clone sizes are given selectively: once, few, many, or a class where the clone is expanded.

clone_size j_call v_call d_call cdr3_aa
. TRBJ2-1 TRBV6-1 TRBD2 ASSEALLAGGLEQF
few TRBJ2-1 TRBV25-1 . ASSDPTAGLLNEQF
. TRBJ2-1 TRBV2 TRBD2 ASRLAGTYNEQF
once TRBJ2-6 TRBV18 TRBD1 ASSPYRDRGFSGANVLT
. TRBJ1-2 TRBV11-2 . ASSRVYGYT
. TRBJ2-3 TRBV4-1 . ASSQARGLGGDTQY
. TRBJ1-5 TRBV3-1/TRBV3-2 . ASSIGPNQPQH
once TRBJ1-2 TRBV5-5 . ASSGQSFYGYT
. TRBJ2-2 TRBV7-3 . ASSTLVAGELF
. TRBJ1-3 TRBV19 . ASTQWRGNLDTIY
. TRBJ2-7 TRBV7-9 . ASSPPTGRPSSWEQY
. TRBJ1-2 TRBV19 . ASSIARDRNYGYT
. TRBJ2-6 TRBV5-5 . ASSSAQGTGANVLT
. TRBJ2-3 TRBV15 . ATNSKRSGSDTQY
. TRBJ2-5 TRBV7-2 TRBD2 ASTLAGGFQETQY
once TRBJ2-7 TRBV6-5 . ASSYSPGVYEQY
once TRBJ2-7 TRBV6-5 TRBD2 ASSYRTSPYEQY
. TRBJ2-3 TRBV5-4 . ASSPGGGGLDTQY